Listed below are T cell receptor beta chains from one sample, sequenced in a study of T cell repertoires in cytomegalovirus infection. TCRdb re-derived calls from the reads in MiXCR, one entry per CDR3 protein. The sample records almost 550,000 distinct CDR3 sequences, more than 15% being singletons. The source material was CD8+ T cells from PBMCs. These receptors all come from a human donor in good health (CMV status not recorded). Some clones in this sample may be carry-over from other donors' samples. Each CDR3 is given with its conserved first and last residue. The D gene is left open where the match is weak. The size entry is marked missing in some rows and otherwise reads once, few, many or a size class.

TRBD1,.,TRBJ2-2,TRBV11-3,TGTGCCAGCAGCTCCACCCGGGACAGCTACACCGGGGAGCTGTTTTTT,CASSSTRDSYTGELFF
TRBD2,.,TRBJ2-1,TRBV12-3/TRBV12-4,TGTGCCAGCAATCTACTAGCGGGGGGGCCCTACAATGAGCAGTTCTTC,CASNLLAGGPYNEQFF
.,many,TRBJ2-3,TRBV7-9,TGTGCCAGCAGCTTAGCGCTCTATCCAGATACGCAGTATTTT,CASSLALYPDTQYF
TRBD2,few,TRBJ2-1,TRBV20-1,TGCAGTCCTTGGACTAGCGGGGGACCGAGGGAGCAGTTCTTC,CSPWTSGGPREQFF
.,.,TRBJ2-2,TRBV12-3/TRBV12-4,TGTGCCAGCAGTTTATTGGCGGGGCTGAACGGGGAGCTGTTTTTT,CASSLLAGLNGELFF
.,few,TRBJ1-4,TRBV9,TGTGCCAGCAGCGGAGGGAGTGGCTCGGTCGGTAATGAAAAACTGTTTTTT,CASSGGSGSVGNEKLFF
TRBD2,many,TRBJ2-5,TRBV7-8,TGTGCCAGCAGCTTAGTTCTAGCGGGGGGACGACAAGAGACCCAGTACTTC,CASSLVLAGGRQETQYF
TRBD2,many,TRBJ2-1,TRBV7-6,TGTGCCAGCAGCTACGGACTAGCGGGAGGGTGGCGTAAGAATGAGCAGTTCTTC,CASSYGLAGGWRKNEQFF
TRBD2,many,TRBJ2-1,TRBV7-6,TGTGCCAGCAGCTATGAGACTAGCGTATACAATGAGCAGTTCTTC,CASSYETSVYNEQFF
.,few,TRBJ1-1,TRBV2,TGTGCCAGCAGTGAAGGGGATGAAGCTTTCTTT,CASSEGDEAFF
TRBD2,.,TRBJ2-3,TRBV15,TGTGCCACCAGCGGGAGGGCCATAGATACGCAGTATTTT,CATSGRAIDTQYF
.,.,TRBJ1-2,TRBV23-1,TGCGCCAGCAGTCAAACCGAAAATTTCTATGGCTACACCTTC,CASSQTENFYGYTF
.,few,TRBJ1-1,TRBV9,TGTGCCAGCAGCCCCCCCACTGGGTCTGGCACTGAAGCTTTCTTT,CASSPPTGSGTEAFF
.,.,TRBJ2-3,TRBV27,TGTGCCAGCAGTTTATCGATAGGGCTCGATACGCAGTATTTT,CASSLSIGLDTQYF
TRBD2,many,TRBJ2-7,TRBV7-3,TGTGCCAGCAGCGTTACTAGCGGGCCGCCCTACGAGCAGTACTTC,CASSVTSGPPYEQYF
TRBD2,many,TRBJ2-7,TRBV7-9,TGTGCCAGCAGCCGCGTGGGGCGGGAGGTCTACGAGCAGTACTTC,CASSRVGREVYEQYF
TRBD2,many,TRBJ2-7,TRBV7-8,TGTGCCAGCAGCCCAGGGACTAGCGGTAGGAACGAGCAGTACTTC,CASSPGTSGRNEQYF
.,few,TRBJ2-3,TRBV5-1,TGCGCCAGCAGCTTGCAAGTCCAGTCTAGGAAAGATACGCAGTATTTT,CASSLQVQSRKDTQYF
.,few,TRBJ2-7,TRBV27,TGTGCCAGCAGTCCATCGATGGGGGGGGCCGCCTACGAGCAGTACTTC,CASSPSMGGAAYEQYF
.,many,TRBJ2-3,TRBV11-2,TGTGCCAGCACCCCGGGAGATACGCAGTATTTT,CASTPGDTQYF
.,many,TRBJ2-3,TRBV11-2,TGTGCCAGCAGCTTAGATTCTTATGGCACAGATACGCAGTATTTT,CASSLDSYGTDTQYF
.,few,TRBJ2-3,TRBV27,TGTGCCAGCAGTTACCGGGGGAGAGCAGATACGCAGTATTTT,CASSYRGRADTQYF
.,.,TRBJ2-7,TRBV20-1,TGCAGTGCTAGGGGTTTGCGGGACACCTACGAGAAGTACTTC,CSARGLRDTYEKYF
.,many,TRBJ2-2,TRBV4-1,TGTGCCAGCAGCCAAGGGGGAACCGGGGAGCTGTTTTTT,CASSQGGTGELFF
.,many,TRBJ1-1,TRBV6-5,TGTGCCAGCAGTTACACTAAATTGAACACTGAAGCTTTCTTT,CASSYTKLNTEAFF
.,few,TRBJ1-6,TRBV7-3,TGTGCCAGCAGCTTAAATTTGGGAAATTCACCCCTCCACTTT,CASSLNLGNSPLHF
TRBD2,.,TRBJ2-7,TRBV5-6,TGTGCCAGCAGCCATCGGACTAGCGGGAAGCACGAGCAGTACTTC,CASSHRTSGKHEQYF
.,few,TRBJ2-7,TRBV6-1,TGTGCCATCACTCTCGGGACACGCCGGGGAAGTTACGAGCAGTACTTC,CAITLGTRRGSYEQYF
TRBD1,.,TRBJ2-1,TRBV27,TGTGCCAGCAGTTTCCGGGACAGGGACATCAATGAGCAGTTCTTC,CASSFRDRDINEQFF
.,.,TRBJ2-3,TRBV4-1,TGTGCCAGCAGCCCTCGCGGCAGGATGATGAGCACAGATACGCAGTATTTT,CASSPRGRMMSTDTQYF
.,many,TRBJ2-7,TRBV7-9,TGTGCCAGCAGCCCAGACAATCGGCTCTACGAGCAGTACTTC,CASSPDNRLYEQYF
TRBD2,once,TRBJ2-2,TRBV12-3/TRBV12-4,TGTGCCAGCAGCCGCAACTTAGCGGGTACGAAGGGGGAGCTGTTTTTT,CASSRNLAGTKGELFF
.,.,TRBJ2-1,TRBV15,TGTGCCACCAGCACAGAGCCTGAGCAGTTCTTC,CATSTEPEQFF
TRBD2,many,TRBJ2-5,TRBV6-5,TGTGCCAGCAGTTACTCGAACGGACTAGCGCTGGAGACCCAGTACTTC,CASSYSNGLALETQYF
TRBD2,.,TRBJ2-1,TRBV5-1,TGCGCCAGCAGCTTGGCCCCAGCGGGAGCGGCTGAGCAGTTCTTC,CASSLAPAGAAEQFF
.,.,TRBJ2-3,TRBV27,TGTGCCAGCAGTGGCCGGGACGTTAGAACAGATACGCAGTATTTT,CASSGRDVRTDTQYF
.,few,TRBJ1-1,TRBV5-6,TGTGCCAGCAGCTTGGATCTGGGCTCTCCTGAAGCTTTCTTT,CASSLDLGSPEAFF
.,many,TRBJ2-1,TRBV28,TGTGCCAGCAGTTTGTCGGACTCCCGTTACAATGAGCAGTTCTTC,CASSLSDSRYNEQFF
.,few,TRBJ1-5,TRBV5-6,TGTGCCAGCAGCTTGTTAACAGGGAATCAGCCCCAGCATTTT,CASSLLTGNQPQHF
TRBD1,.,TRBJ2-2,TRBV6-1,TGTGCCAGCAGTGAATGGGGACAGGAAGGGGCCGGGGAGCTGTTTTTT,CASSEWGQEGAGELFF
TRBD1,many,TRBJ2-7,TRBV5-5,TGTGCCAGCAGCTTGCCGGGACAGGTCTACGAGCAGTACTTC,CASSLPGQVYEQYF
.,medium-sized,TRBJ1-5,TRBV7-2,TGTGCCAGCAGCCCTCTCGGTAGCAATCAGCCCCAGCATTTT,CASSPLGSNQPQHF
.,many,TRBJ2-4,TRBV7-9,TGTGCCAGCAGTTCGCATTCGCGAGGGGGGGAACTAGCCAAAAACATTCAGTACTTC,CASSSHSRGGELAKNIQYF
TRBD2,many,TRBJ2-7,TRBV7-9,TGTGCCAGCAGACACTTAGCGGGAGACGAGCAGTACTTC,CASRHLAGDEQYF
TRBD1,.,TRBJ2-2,TRBV27,TGTGCCAGCAGCACTTGGACCGGGACAGCCTCCTTGAACACCGGGGAGCTGTTTTTT,CASSTWTGTASLNTGELFF
.,.,TRBJ2-5,TRBV7-8,TGTGCCAGCAGCCTTAGCGGAGCCACCCAAGAGACCCAGTACTTC,CASSLSGATQETQYF
TRBD2,.,TRBJ2-4,TRBV28,TGTGCCAGCAGTTTGCGGGCTAGCGGGACCCGGGCCAAAAACATTCAGTACTTC,CASSLRASGTRAKNIQYF
.,many,TRBJ2-7,TRBV7-6,TGTGCCAGCAGCTTAGCGCCGGGCGAGCAGTACTTC,CASSLAPGEQYF
.,few,TRBJ2-1,TRBV6-5,TGTGCCAGCAGTTACCGTGGGACAACCCACAATGAGCAGTTCTTC,CASSYRGTTHNEQFF
.,many,TRBJ1-2,TRBV27,TGTGCCAGCAGCTTGGGGGGCACTAACTATGGCTACACCTTC,CASSLGGTNYGYTF
TRBD1,many,TRBJ1-2,TRBV6-6,TGTGCCACCCCGGACGGGCAGGGGGCAAACTATGGCTACACCTTC,CATPDGQGANYGYTF
.,few,TRBJ2-6,TRBV5-5,TGTGCCAGCAGCTTGGTAGGCCCTTCTGGGGCCAACGTCCTGACTTTC,CASSLVGPSGANVLTF
TRBD2,many,TRBJ2-7,TRBV12-3/TRBV12-4,TGTGCCAGCAGTCTCCCGGAGCACTGGACTAGCGGGAGCTACGAGCAGTACTTC,CASSLPEHWTSGSYEQYF
TRBD1,many,TRBJ2-7,TRBV29-1,TGCAGCTCCCTTGGGACAGAGAACTCCTACGAGCAGTACTTC,CSSLGTENSYEQYF
.,many,TRBJ1-1,TRBV7-9,TGTGCCAGCAGCTTAGCTGGGGAAAACACTGAAGCTTTCTTT,CASSLAGENTEAFF
.,.,TRBJ2-1,TRBV24-1,TGTGCCACCAGTGATGAACAGGGTTGGGGCAATGAGCAGTTCTTC,CATSDEQGWGNEQFF
TRBD1,few,TRBJ1-1,TRBV6-1,TGTGCCAGCAAACCTGACAGGGGGAGGATTGAAGCTTTCTTT,CASKPDRGRIEAFF
.,many,TRBJ2-5,TRBV7-2,TGTGCCAGCAGCTTAGTAGGGCAGGGCCTCCAAGAGACCCAGTACTTC,CASSLVGQGLQETQYF
TRBD1,many,TRBJ2-3,TRBV12-3/TRBV12-4,TGTGCCAGCAGTTTACGACAGGGGGGGGATACGCAGTATTTT,CASSLRQGGDTQYF
.,.,TRBJ1-2,TRBV9,TGTGCCAGCAGCGGCGTAGGGTTCAAGGATAACTATGGCTACACCTTC,CASSGVGFKDNYGYTF